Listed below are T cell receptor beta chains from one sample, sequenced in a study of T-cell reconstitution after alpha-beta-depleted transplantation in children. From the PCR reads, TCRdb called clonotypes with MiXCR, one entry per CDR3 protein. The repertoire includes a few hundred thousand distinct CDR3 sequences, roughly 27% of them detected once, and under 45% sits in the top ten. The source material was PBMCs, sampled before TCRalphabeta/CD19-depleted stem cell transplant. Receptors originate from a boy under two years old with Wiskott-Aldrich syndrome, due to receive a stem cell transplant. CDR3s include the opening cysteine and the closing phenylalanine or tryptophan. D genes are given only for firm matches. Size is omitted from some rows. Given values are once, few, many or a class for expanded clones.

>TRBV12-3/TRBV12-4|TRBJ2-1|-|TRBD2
TGTGCCAGCAGTTACGGACTAGCGGGAGCGATTGAGCAGTTCTTC
CASSYGLAGAIEQFF
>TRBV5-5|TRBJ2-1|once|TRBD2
TGTGCCAGCAGCTATCTTAGCGGGAGTTCAAGCTCCTACAATGAGCAGTTCTTC
CASSYLSGSSSSYNEQFF
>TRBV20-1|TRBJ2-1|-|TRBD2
TGCAGTGCTAGAGATCCGGGGACTAGCGCGTACAATGAGCAGTTCTTC
CSARDPGTSAYNEQFF
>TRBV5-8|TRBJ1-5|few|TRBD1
TGTGCCAGCAGCTTGCTACAGGGGGTCTATCAGCCCCAGCATTTT
CASSLLQGVYQPQHF
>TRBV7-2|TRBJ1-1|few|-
TGTGCCAGCAGCTTAGCCAGGGGCGCTGAAGCTTTCTTT
CASSLARGAEAFF
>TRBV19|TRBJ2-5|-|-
TGTGCCAGTAGTATAGGGGTTCTACCCCAAGAGACCCAGTACTTC
CASSIGVLPQETQYF
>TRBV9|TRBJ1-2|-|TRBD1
TGTGCCAGCAGCGCAGGTAGCAGGGGGCGCGATTTGTATGGCTACACCTTC
CASSAGSRGRDLYGYTF
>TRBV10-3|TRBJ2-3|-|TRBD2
TGTGCCATCAGCTCCGGGACTAGCGGCGATACGCAGTATTTT
CAISSGTSGDTQYF
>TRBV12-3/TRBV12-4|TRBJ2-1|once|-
TGTGCCAGCAAGGAGACTAGTGCCTACAATGAGCAGTTCTTC
CASKETSAYNEQFF
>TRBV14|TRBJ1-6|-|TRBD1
TGTGCCAGCAGCCAACGCGGGACAGGGTTTGCACCCCTCCACTTT
CASSQRGTGFAPLHF
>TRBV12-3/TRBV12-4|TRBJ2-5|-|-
TGTGCCAGCAGTTTGACGTTGGGGCCAGAGACCCAGTACTTC
CASSLTLGPETQYF
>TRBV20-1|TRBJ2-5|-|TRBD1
TGCAGTGCTAGAGAAGTGGACAGGGTAATGGCCCAGTACTTC
CSAREVDRVMAQYF
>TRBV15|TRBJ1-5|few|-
TGTGCCACCAGCAGGACAGATAGCAATCAGCCCCAGCATTTT
CATSRTDSNQPQHF
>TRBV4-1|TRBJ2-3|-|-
TGCGCCAGCAGCCACCCCGGGACCCGTCTCATGCAGTATTTT
CASSHPGTRLMQYF
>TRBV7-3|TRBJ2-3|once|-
TGTGCCAGCAGCTCCCAGGGCCCGGCATATACGCAGTATTTT
CASSSQGPAYTQYF
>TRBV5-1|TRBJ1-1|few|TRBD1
TGCGCCAGCAGCTTGGGGATGGACAGGTCTGAAGCTTTCTTT
CASSLGMDRSEAFF
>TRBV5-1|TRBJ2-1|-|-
TGCGCCAGCAGCTTGGTAGATGGGTACAATGAGCAGTTCTTC
CASSLVDGYNEQFF
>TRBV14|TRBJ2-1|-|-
TGTGCCAGCAGCCAAGACTCAGTCTACAATGAGCAGTTCTTC
CASSQDSVYNEQFF
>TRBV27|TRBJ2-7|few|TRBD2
TGTGCCAGCAGATTACTAGCGGGGGGCTACGAGCAGTACTTC
CASRLLAGGYEQYF
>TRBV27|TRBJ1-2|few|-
TGTGCCAGCAGTTTATACTTTCCGGGGTTAGGGGGCTACACCTTC
CASSLYFPGLGGYTF
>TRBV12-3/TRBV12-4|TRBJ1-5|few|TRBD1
TGTGCCAGCAGACGTCCGGGACAGGGAAATAATCAGCCCCAGCATTTT
CASRRPGQGNNQPQHF
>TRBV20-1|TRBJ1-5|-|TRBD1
TGCAGTGCTGCAACAGGGGCTCAGCCCCAGCATTTT
CSAATGAQPQHF
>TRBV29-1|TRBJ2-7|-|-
TGCAGCGTCACAGGCCTTCCCTCCTACGAGCAGTACTTC
CSVTGLPSYEQYF
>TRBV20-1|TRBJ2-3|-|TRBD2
TGCAGTGCTAGAGATTTAAAGGAGAAGACTAGCTCCAGGTATACGCAGTATTTT
CSARDLKEKTSSRYTQYF
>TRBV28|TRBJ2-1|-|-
TGTGCCAGCAGTTTGGGGGCAGGGGTTTCGACGTCCTACAATGAGCAGTTCTTC
CASSLGAGVSTSYNEQFF
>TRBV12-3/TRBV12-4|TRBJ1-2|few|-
TGTGCCAGCAGTCTATCAGGGGAATACTATGGCTACACCTTC
CASSLSGEYYGYTF
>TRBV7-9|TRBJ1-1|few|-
TGTGCCAGCAGCTTAAGCGGGGCGAGCACTGAAGCTTTCTTT
CASSLSGASTEAFF
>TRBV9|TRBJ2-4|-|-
TGTGCCAGCAGCGCCCTGACAGGAGGCATTCAGTACTTC
CASSALTGGIQYF
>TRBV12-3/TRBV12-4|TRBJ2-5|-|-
TGTGCCAGCACCCGGGGAGAGACCCAGTACTTC
CASTRGETQYF
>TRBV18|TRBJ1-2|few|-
TGTGCCAGCTCACCCCCTTACACCACCTATGGCTACACCTTC
CASSPPYTTYGYTF
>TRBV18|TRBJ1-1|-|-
TGTGCCAGCTCACCATCCGTCCCGGGAGGAAACACTGAAGCTTTCTTT
CASSPSVPGGNTEAFF
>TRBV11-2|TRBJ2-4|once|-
TGTGCCAGCAGCTTAGGGACAGGTGTGTGGGAGGCAGCCAAAAACATTCAGTACTTC
CASSLGTGVWEAAKNIQYF
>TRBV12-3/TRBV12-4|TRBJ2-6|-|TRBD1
TGTGCCAGCAGTTTAAACAGGGGGCAAGGGGCCAACGTCCTGACTTTC
CASSLNRGQGANVLTF
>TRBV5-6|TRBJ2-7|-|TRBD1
TGTGCCAGCAGCTTGGTGGACAGGAAAGGCGAGCAGTACTTC
CASSLVDRKGEQYF
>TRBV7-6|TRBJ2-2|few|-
TGTGCCAGCAGCTTAGCCCCCCCAGCATCGAACACCGGGGAGCTGTTTTTT
CASSLAPPASNTGELFF
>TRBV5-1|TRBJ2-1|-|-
TGCGCCAGCAGTGCGGGGAGTGGTTACGAATACAATGAGCAGTTCTTC
CASSAGSGYEYNEQFF
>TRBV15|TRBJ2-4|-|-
TGTGCCACCAGCAGAGATCGAAACATTCAGTACTTC
CATSRDRNIQYF
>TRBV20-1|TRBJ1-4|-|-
TGCAGTGCGTTAACATCTGGGGGTGAAAAACTGTTTTTT
CSALTSGGEKLFF
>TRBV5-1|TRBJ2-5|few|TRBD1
TGCGCCAGCACTTCCTGGACAGGGCGAGGAGAGACCCAGTACTTC
CASTSWTGRGETQYF
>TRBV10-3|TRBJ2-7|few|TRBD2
TGTGCCATCAGCGAAAAAGCGGGAGGTGTCTCCTACGAGCAGTACTTC
CAISEKAGGVSYEQYF
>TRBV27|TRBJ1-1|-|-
TGTGCCAGCAGTTTACTGCCAGGGAACACTGAAGCTTTCTTT
CASSLLPGNTEAFF
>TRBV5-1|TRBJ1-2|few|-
TGCGCCAGCAGCTTGGAGCATTCCTATGGCTACACCTTC
CASSLEHSYGYTF
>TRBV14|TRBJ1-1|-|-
TGTGCCAGCAGCCAAGTGGCCGGGACATGGCTGAACACTGAAGCTTTCTTT
CASSQVAGTWLNTEAFF
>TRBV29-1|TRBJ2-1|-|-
TGCAGCGTTGTTCCCAGTGTCAATGAGCAGTTCTTC
CSVVPSVNEQFF
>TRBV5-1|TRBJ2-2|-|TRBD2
TGCGCCAGCAGCCAACTAGCGGGAGTTGGGGAGCTGTTTTTT
CASSQLAGVGELFF
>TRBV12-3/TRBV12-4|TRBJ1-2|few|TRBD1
TGTGCCAGCAGTCCGGGACAGGGGTACACCTTC
CASSPGQGYTF